Shown below are 22 T cell receptor beta chains from a single sample sequenced in a study of blood T cell repertoires in COVID-19. Measured with immunoSEQ multiplex PCR; TCRdb has only the in-frame clones, and not every one. The sample yields around 290,000 clones, 88% seen once. The sequenced sample consisted of PBMCs or T cells enriched from blood (not recorded which). These receptors were obtained from a woman in her sixties or seventies in a cohort exposed to, infected with or recovered from COVID-19 (not recorded which).

Regarding this clone: The germline gene is not matched at one end of the junction; a read error may be the cause. V and J are TRBV20-1 and TRBJ2-5; no firm D call. Germline V gene sequence: CDR1 DFQATT, CDR2 SNEGSKA (reference sequence). The CDR3 has 11 amino acids. The CDR3 here is CSARPRGTADF. The DNA for the CDR3 is TGCAGTGCTCGCCCGCGAGGCACTGCGGACTTC.

This clone was detected once. The J gene is TRBJ1-1, the V gene TRBV9, with D perhaps TRBD1 (5 bases). CDR3 length equals 16 residues. The germline V and J ends were trimmed by 0 bases and 1 base, with 13 bases remaining between them. The germline V gene has CDR1 SGDLS and CDR2 YYNGEE. The CDR3 is CASSVAAGGKNTEAFF. CDR3 DNA: TGTGCCAGCAGCGTAGCCGCGGGGGGGAAGAACACTGAAGCTTTCTTT.

The rearrangement links TRBV28 to TRBJ2-1; 11 nucleotides line up with TRBD2. CDR3 length: 16 amino acids. Germline values: CDR1 MDHEN, CDR2 SYDVKM. The V gene end was trimmed by 3 bases and the J gene end by 13 bases; junction bases not matched to a gene: 14. CDR3 loop: CASSFYGLAGGSEQFF. The CDR3 coding sequence is TGTGCCAGCAGTTTTTATGGACTAGCGGGTGGGTCGGAACAGTTCTTC.

This clone was seen a handful of times. The rearrangement uses TRBV5-1 and TRBJ2-3, with a tentative D call TRBD2 (5 bases). V was shortened by 4 bases and J by 2 bases, with 11 bases between the two germline ends. The CDR3 runs to 14 residues. The germline V gene encodes CDR1 SGHRS and CDR2 YFSETQ. Here the CDR3 reads CASSPLRDTDTQYF. CDR3 sequence (DNA): TGCGCCAGCAGCCCCCTTCGGGACACAGATACGCAGTATTTT.

The J gene is TRBJ1-2, the V gene TRBV12-3 or TRBV12-4; TRBD1 aligns across 7 bases. This CDR3 comprises 13 residues. V dropped 2 bases and J dropped 8; count of bases not matched to a gene: 5. CDR3 coding DNA: TGTGCCAGCAGTTTAATGAGGGGGCAAGGCTACACCTTC. Encoded protein: CASSLMRGQGYTF.

This rearrangement joins TRBV5-8 to TRBJ2-5; tentatively, D is TRBD2 (6 bases). CDR3 length: 14 amino acids. CDR1 and CDR2 (germline): SGHTS, YDEGEE. The ends were cut back, 4 bases at V and 5 bases at J, with 15 bases in the middle. CDR3 nucleotide sequence: TGTGCCAGCAGCCTGGGCATTGGGGGGGAGACCCAGTACTTC. Protein: CASSLGIGGETQYF.

The CDR3 DNA sequence: TGTGCCAGCTCACCTACAGGGTCGGGGGGCTATGGCTACACCTTC. This encodes CASSPTGSGGYGYTF. The V and J genes are TRBV18 and TRBJ1-2, with D perhaps matching TRBD1 (6 bases). The CDR3 length is 15 residues. The ends were cut back, 3 bases at V and 4 bases at J, with 15 bases in the middle. Germline CDR1 KGHSH, CDR2 LQKENI.

Remarks on this clone: An end of the junction does not agree with germline; a read error may underlie this. This rearrangement joins TRBV7-7 to TRBJ2-5, with 7 nucleotides matching TRBD2. Germline V CDR1 and CDR2: SSHAT, FNYEAQ (reference sequence). This CDR3 has 15 residues. CDR3: CASSLAGAGDETQYF. In nucleotides, the CDR3 is TGTGCTAGCAGCTTAGCAGGTGCGGGAGATGAGACCCAGTACTTC. Looking up the rest from reference TRBV7-7 and TRBJ2-5 gives the full variable domain: GAGVSQSPRYKVTKRGQDVTLRCDPISSHATLYWYQQALGQGPEFLTYFNYEAQPDKSGLPSDRFSAERPEGSISTLTIQRTEQRDSAMYRCASSLAGAGDETQYFGPGTRLLVL.

The genes are TRBV5-1 and TRBJ2-7; 7 bases are a match to TRBD1. The CDR3 extends over 15 amino acids. CDR1 is SGHRS and CDR2 is YFSETQ in the germline V gene. The trim removed 1 base at V and 6 bases at J, leaving 10 bases unmatched. The CDR3 reads CASSLLVATGSEQYF. In nucleotides, the CDR3 is TGCGCCAGCAGCTTGCTTGTGGCGACAGGGAGCGAGCAGTACTTC.

The V gene is TRBV15, the J gene TRBJ2-7; tentative D call: TRBD1 (6 bases). CDR1 and CDR2 (germline): LNHNV, YYDKDF (reference sequence). Trimming stripped 3 bases from V and 0 bases from J, with 21 bases between. The CDR3 runs 18 residues. The DNA of the CDR3 is TGTGCCACCAGCAGGGAAGGACGGGACACCCCCCACTCCTACGAGCAGTACTTC. Translation gives CATSREGRDTPHSYEQYF.

The J gene is TRBJ2-3, the V gene TRBV2; TRBD2 aligns across 11 bases. Unmatched junction bases numbered 8, after V lost 6 bases and J lost 6 bases. From germline, CDR1 is SNHLY and CDR2 FYNNEI. The CDR3 sequence is 15 residues long. The CDR3 bases are TGTGCCAGCAGGATTAGCGGGAGGGGAGGGGATACGCAGTATTTT. Protein product: CASRISGRGGDTQYF. Full variable domain (remainder filled in from reference TRBV2 and TRBJ2-3): EPEVTQTPSHQVTQMGQEVILRCVPISNHLYFYWYRQILGQKVEFLVSFYNNEISEKSEIFDDQFSVERPDGSNFTLKIRSTKLEDSAMYFCASRISGRGGDTQYFGPGTRLTVL.

The chain couples TRBV7-9 to TRBJ1-5; maybe TRBD1 (5 bases). The CDR3 extends over 14 amino acids. Germline-derived CDR1 and CDR2 are SEHNR and FQNEAQ (reference sequence). The V and J ends lost 6 bases and 4 bases respectively, with 13 bases between them. The CDR3 protein is CASSIGGANQPQHF. The CDR3 DNA follows: TGTGCCAGCAGTATAGGCGGGGCAAATCAGCCCCAGCATTTT.

The chain is built from TRBV6-4 and TRBJ2-3, with D perhaps TRBD2 (6 bases). Germline V gene data show CDR1 as MRHNA and CDR2 as SNTAGT. CDR3 size: 14 residues. The V gene lost 7 bases and the J gene lost 0 bases, with 11 bases spanning the gap. Here the CDR3 DNA reads TGTGCCAGCAAGGAGGGATTCAGCACAGATACGCAGTATTTT. This sequence encodes CASKEGFSTDTQYF.

This chain uses TRBV28 with TRBJ1-2, with 8 nucleotides matching TRBD1. This CDR3 has 16 residues. Trimming took 5 bases from V and 4 from J; bases not matched to a gene: 12. CDR1 and CDR2 (germline): MDHEN, SYDVKM. The CDR3 spells CASSEGRGLGSYGYTF. The CDR3 DNA follows: TGTGCCAGCAGTGAGGGCAGGGGGCTAGGGTCCTATGGCTACACCTTC.

The table lists this clone with a count of one. This chain joins TRBV28 and TRBJ1-3, with D unclear. V was cut by 10 bases and J by 7 bases, with 8 bases left in between. CDR1 is MDHEN and CDR2 is SYDVKM in the germline V gene. This CDR3 has 10 residues. The CDR3 here is CATSENTIYF. CDR3 in DNA: TGTGCCACGTCGGAGAACACCATATATTTT. Full variable domain (missing parts from reference TRBV28 and TRBJ1-3): DVKVTQSSRYLVKRTGEKVFLECVQDMDHENMFWYRQDPGLGLRLIYFSYDVKMKEKGDIPEGYSVSREKKERFSLILESASTNQTSMYLCATSENTIYFGEGSWLTVV.

The chain recombines TRBV23-1 with TRBJ2-2; 16 positions agree with TRBD2. TRBV23-1 is recorded as an ORF, its role being uncertain. The CDR3 extends over 19 amino acids. Germline trimming cut 2 bases from V and 5 bases from J; bases unmatched to any gene: 8. The CDR3 spells CASSQPPGTSGRDTGELFF. CDR3 DNA sequence: TGCGCCAGCAGTCAACCCCCCGGGACTAGCGGGAGGGATACCGGGGAGCTGTTTTTT.

The CDR3 reads CASSQDRLKRYEQYF. The CDR3 nucleotides are TGTGCCAGCAGTCAAGACAGGTTAAAACGGTACGAGCAGTACTTC. J is TRBJ2-7 and V is TRBV27; D may be TRBD1 (6 bases). Germline V gene sequence: CDR1 MNHEY, CDR2 SMNVEV (reference sequence). V lost 5 bases to trimming and J lost 4 bases, with 18 bases between them. CDR3 length equals 15 residues.

The chain carries TRBV10-1 and TRBJ2-1; TRBD2 aligns across 8 bases. With V trimmed by 8 bases and J by 9 bases, 12 bases remained unmatched. Germline V lookup: CDR1 WNHNN, CDR2 SYGVQD (reference sequence). This CDR3 contains 14 residues. Here the CDR3 reads CASASSGRSSEQFF. The CDR3 DNA reads as TGCGCCAGCGCTTCGAGCGGGAGATCTAGTGAGCAGTTCTTC.

The chain recombines TRBV14 with TRBJ2-1; D is unclear. The CDR3 runs 16 residues. The germline V gene encodes CDR1 SGHDN and CDR2 FVKESK. V dropped 0 bases and J dropped 7 bases, with 16 bases sitting between them. This chain's CDR3 is CASSQDPGRSENEQFF. The CDR3, as DNA: TGTGCCAGCAGCCAAGATCCCGGTCGCAGCGAAAATGAGCAGTTCTTC.

In this sample, this clone turned up once. The chain has TRBV7-8 and TRBJ1-2; 9 bases match TRBD1. V gave up 5 bases and J gave up 2 bases; unmatched junction bases: 6. From germline, CDR1 is SGHVS and CDR2 FQNEAQ. The CDR3 contains 15 residues. In DNA, the CDR3 is TGTGCCAGCAGCCCCTCGGACAGGGGAAACTATGGCTACACCTTC. Amino acid sequence: CASSPSDRGNYGYTF.

The rearrangement uses TRBV29-1 and TRBJ2-5; 7 nucleotides align to TRBD1. Germline values: CDR1 SQVTM, CDR2 ANQGSEA. The CDR3 loop spans 17 amino acids. V shed 4 bases and J 0 bases; nucleotides not matched to a gene: 14. The CDR3 DNA reads TGCAGCGTTGGGGGGACAGCCTCTAAACCGTACCAAGAGACCCAGTACTTC. It yields the protein CSVGGTASKPYQETQYF.

This clone has just one count. The chain uses TRBV27 and TRBJ1-6; 11 bases align to TRBD1. The CDR3 contains 17 residues. With V trimmed by 1 base and J by 10 bases, 9 bases remained unmatched. From germline, CDR1 is MNHEY and CDR2 SMNVEV (reference sequence). In DNA, the CDR3 is TGTGCCAGCAGTTTATATTCCGGGACAGGGGGTTTGTCACCCCTCCACTTT. This codes for CASSLYSGTGGLSPLHF.